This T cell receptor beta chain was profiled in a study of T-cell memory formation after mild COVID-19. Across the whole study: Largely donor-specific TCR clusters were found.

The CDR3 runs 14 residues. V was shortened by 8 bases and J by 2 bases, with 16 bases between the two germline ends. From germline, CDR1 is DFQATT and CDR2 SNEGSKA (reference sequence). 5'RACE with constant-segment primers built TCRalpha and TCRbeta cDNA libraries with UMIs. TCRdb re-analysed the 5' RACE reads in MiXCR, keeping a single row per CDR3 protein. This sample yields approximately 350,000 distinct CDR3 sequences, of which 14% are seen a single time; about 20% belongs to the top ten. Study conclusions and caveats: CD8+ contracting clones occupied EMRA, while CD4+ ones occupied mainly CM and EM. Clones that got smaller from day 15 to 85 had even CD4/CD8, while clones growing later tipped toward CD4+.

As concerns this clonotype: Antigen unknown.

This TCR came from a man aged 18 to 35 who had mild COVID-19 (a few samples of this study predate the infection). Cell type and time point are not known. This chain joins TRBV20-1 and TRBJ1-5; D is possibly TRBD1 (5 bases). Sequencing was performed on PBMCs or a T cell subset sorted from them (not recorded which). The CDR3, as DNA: TGCAGTAGCATCGGCAGGGATGGCAATCAGCCCCAGCATTTT. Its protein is CSSIGRDGNQPQHF.